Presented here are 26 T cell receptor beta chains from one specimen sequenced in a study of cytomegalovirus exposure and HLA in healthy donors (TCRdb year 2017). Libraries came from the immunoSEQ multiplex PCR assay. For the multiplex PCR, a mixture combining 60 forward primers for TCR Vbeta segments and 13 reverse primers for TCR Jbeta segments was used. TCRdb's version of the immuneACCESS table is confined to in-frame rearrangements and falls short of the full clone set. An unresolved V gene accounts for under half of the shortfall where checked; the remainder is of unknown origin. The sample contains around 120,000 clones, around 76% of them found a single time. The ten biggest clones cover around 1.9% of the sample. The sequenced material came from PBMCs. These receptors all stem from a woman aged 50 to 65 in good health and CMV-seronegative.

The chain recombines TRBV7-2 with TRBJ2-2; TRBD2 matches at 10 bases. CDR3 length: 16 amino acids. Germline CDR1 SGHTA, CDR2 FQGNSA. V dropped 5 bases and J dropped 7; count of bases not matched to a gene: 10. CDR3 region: CASSRGSGRSGGELFF. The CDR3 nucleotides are TGTGCCAGCAGCAGGGGTAGCGGGAGGTCCGGCGGGGAGCTGTTTTTT.

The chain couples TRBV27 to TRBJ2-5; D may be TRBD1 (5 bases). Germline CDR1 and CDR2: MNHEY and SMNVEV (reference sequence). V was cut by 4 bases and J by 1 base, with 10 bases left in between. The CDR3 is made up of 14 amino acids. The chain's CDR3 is CASSSAGPQETQYF. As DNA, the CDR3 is TGTGCCAGCAGTTCGGCAGGGCCCCAAGAGACCCAGTACTTC.

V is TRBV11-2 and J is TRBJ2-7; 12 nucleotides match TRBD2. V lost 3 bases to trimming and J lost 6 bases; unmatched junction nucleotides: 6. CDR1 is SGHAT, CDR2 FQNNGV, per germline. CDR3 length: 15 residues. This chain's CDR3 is CASSFRLAGDVEQYF. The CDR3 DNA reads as TGTGCCAGCAGCTTCCGACTAGCGGGAGATGTCGAGCAGTACTTC.

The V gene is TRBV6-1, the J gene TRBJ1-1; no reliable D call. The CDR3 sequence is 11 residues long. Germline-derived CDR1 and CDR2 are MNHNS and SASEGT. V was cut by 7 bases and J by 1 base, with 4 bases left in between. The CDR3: CASKQNTEAFF. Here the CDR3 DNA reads TGTGCCAGCAAACAGAACACTGAAGCTTTCTTT.

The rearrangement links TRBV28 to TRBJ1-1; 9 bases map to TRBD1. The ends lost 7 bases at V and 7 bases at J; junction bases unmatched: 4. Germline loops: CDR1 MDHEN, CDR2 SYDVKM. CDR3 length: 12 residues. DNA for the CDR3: TGTGCCAGCAAACAGGGGGCGTTTGAAGCTTTCTTT. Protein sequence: CASKQGAFEAFF.

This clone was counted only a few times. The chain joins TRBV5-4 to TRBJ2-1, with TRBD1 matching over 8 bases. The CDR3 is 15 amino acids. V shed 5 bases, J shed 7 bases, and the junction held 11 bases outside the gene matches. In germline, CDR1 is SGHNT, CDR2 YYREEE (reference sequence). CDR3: CASSSTGGNRNEQFF. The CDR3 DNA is TGTGCCAGCAGTTCTACAGGGGGAAATAGGAATGAGCAGTTCTTC.

The CDR3 is CASSSPGGTEAFF. The CDR3 nucleotides are TGTGCCAGCAGCTCTCCGGGAGGAACTGAAGCTTTCTTT. V is TRBV7-2 and J is TRBJ1-1; D unresolved. Germline CDR1 reads SGHTA; CDR2 reads FQGNSA. Between the trimmed V and J ends, which lost 4 bases and 5 bases, there was a span of 11 bases. The CDR3 has 13 amino acids.

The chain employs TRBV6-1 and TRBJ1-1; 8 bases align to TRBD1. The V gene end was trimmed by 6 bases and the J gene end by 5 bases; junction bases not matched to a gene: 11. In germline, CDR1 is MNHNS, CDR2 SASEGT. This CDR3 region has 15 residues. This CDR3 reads CASSDVWTGRTEAFF. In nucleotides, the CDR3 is TGTGCCAGCAGCGATGTATGGACAGGGAGGACTGAAGCTTTCTTT.

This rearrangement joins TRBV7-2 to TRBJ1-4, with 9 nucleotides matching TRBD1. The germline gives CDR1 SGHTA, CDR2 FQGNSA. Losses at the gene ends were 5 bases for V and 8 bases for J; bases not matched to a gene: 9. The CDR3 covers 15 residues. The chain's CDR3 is CASSLTGGAYEKLFF. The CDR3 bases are TGTGCCAGCAGCCTAACAGGGGGCGCATACGAAAAACTGTTTTTT.

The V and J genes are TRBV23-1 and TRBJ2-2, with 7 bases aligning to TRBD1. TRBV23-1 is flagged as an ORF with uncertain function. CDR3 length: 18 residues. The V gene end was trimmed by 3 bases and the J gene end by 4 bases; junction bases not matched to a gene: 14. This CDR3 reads CASSHSPETGSGTGELFF. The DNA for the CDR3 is TGCGCCAGCAGTCATTCGCCGGAGACAGGGAGCGGCACCGGGGAGCTGTTTTTT.

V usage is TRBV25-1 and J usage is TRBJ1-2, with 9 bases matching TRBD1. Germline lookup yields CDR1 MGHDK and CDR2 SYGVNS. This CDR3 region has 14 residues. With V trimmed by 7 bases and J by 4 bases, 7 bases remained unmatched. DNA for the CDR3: TGTGCCAGCATCGGGACAGGGAATTCCTATGGCTACACCTTC. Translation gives CASIGTGNSYGYTF.

The CDR3 DNA sequence: TGTGCCAGCAGCGTGGGGGTGACTAGCGGATCCACAGATACGCAGTATTTT. Translated, it gives CASSVGVTSGSTDTQYF. The chain is built from TRBV9 and TRBJ2-3; 9 nucleotides line up with TRBD2. CDR3 length: 17 amino acids. Germline V gene lookup returns CDR1 SGDLS and CDR2 YYNGEE. With V trimmed by 2 bases and J by 2 bases, 9 bases remained unmatched. Using reference TRBV9 and TRBJ2-3 for the parts outside the CDR3, the full variable domain is DSGVTQTPKHLITATGQRVTLRCSPRSGDLSVYWYQQSLDQGLQFLIQYYNGEERAKGNILERFSAQQFPDLHSELNLSSLELGDSALYFCASSVGVTSGSTDTQYFGPGTRLTVL.

The CDR3 protein is CASSSAPTGPYEQYF. For the CDR3, the DNA is TGTGCCAGCAGTTCCGCGCCGACAGGGCCTTACGAGCAGTACTTC. The V and J genes are TRBV27 and TRBJ2-7; 7 bases align to TRBD1. Germline CDR1 MNHEY, CDR2 SMNVEV (reference sequence). This CDR3 spans 15 amino acids. V was pared by 4 bases and J by 4 bases, with 10 bases of the junction left unmatched.

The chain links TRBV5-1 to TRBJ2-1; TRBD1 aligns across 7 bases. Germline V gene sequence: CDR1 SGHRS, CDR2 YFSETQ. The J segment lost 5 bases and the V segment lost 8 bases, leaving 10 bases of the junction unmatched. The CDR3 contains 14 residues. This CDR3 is CASSTGVVNNEQFF. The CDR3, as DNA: TGCGCCAGTTCAACAGGGGTTGTCAACAATGAGCAGTTCTTC.

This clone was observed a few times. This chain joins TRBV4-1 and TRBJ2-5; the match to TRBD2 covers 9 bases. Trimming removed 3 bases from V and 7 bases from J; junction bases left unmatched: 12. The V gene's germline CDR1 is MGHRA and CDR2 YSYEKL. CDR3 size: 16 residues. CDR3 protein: CASSQRSGSSPATQYF. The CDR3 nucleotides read TGCGCCAGCAGCCAGCGTAGCGGGAGCAGTCCAGCGACCCAGTACTTC.

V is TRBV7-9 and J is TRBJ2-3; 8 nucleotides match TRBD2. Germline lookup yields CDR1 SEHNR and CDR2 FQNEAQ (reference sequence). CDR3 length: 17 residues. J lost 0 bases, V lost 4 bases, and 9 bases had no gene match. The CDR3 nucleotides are TGTGCCAGCAGCTCAACCCCCGGGACTAGTAGCACAGATACGCAGTATTTT. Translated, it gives CASSSTPGTSSTDTQYF.

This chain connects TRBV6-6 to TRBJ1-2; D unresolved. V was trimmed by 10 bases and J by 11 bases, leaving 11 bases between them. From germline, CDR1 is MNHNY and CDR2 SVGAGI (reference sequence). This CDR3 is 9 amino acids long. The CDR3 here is CATPELYTF. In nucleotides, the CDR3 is TGTGCCACCCCTGAACTGTACACCTTC.

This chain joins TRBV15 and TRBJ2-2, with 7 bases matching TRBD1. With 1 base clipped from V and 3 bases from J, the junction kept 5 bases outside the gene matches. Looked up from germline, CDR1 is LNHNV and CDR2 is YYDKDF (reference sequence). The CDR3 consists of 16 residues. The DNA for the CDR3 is TGTGCCACCAGCAGAGGGCAGGGGGTCTACACCGGGGAGCTGTTTTTT. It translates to CATSRGQGVYTGELFF.

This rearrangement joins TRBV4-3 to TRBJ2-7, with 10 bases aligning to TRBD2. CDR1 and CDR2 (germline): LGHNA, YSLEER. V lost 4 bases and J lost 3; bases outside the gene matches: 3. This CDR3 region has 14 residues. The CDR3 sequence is CASSRLAGDYEQYF. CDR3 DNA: TGCGCCAGCAGCCGTCTAGCGGGAGACTACGAGCAGTACTTC.

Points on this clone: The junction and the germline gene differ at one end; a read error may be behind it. The CDR3 bases are TGTGCCAGCAGTTTCCGACAGCCATATGGCTACCCCTTC. It translates to CASSFRQPYGYPF. This chain joins TRBV6-5 and TRBJ1-2; maybe TRBD1 (5 bases). The germline CDR1 and CDR2 sequences are MNHEY and SVGAGI. CDR3 length: 13 amino acids.

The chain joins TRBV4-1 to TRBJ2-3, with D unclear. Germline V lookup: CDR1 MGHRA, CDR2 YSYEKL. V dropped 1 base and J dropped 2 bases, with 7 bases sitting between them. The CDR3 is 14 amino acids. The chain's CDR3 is CASSQGPITDTQYF. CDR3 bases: TGCGCCAGCAGCCAAGGGCCGATCACAGATACGCAGTATTTT.

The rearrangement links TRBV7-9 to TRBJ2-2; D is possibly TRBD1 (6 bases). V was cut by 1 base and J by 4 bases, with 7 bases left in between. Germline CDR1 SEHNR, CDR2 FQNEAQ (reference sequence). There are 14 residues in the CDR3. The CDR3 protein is CASSLGRGTGELFF. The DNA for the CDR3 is TGTGCCAGCAGCTTAGGCAGGGGCACCGGGGAGCTGTTTTTT.

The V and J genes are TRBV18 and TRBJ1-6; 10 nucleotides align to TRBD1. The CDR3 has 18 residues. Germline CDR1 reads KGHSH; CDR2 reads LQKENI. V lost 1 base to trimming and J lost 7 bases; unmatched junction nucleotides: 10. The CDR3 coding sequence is TGTGCCAGCTCACCACTCCGGGACAGGGGAGTACGGAATTCACCCCTCCACTTT. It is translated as CASSPLRDRGVRNSPLHF.

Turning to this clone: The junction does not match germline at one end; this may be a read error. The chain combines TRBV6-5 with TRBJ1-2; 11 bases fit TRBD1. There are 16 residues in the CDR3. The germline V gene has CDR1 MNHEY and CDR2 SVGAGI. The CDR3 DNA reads TGTGCCAGCAGTTACCCAAGGACAGGGGGCCTCTATGGCTACCCCTTC. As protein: CASSYPRTGGLYGYPF.

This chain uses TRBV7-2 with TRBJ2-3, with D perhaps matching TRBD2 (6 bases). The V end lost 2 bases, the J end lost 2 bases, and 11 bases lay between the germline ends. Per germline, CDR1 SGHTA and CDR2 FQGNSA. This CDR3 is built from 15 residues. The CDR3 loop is CASSLRGSTTDTQYF. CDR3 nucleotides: TGTGCCAGCAGCTTACGGGGGTCCACCACAGATACGCAGTATTTT.

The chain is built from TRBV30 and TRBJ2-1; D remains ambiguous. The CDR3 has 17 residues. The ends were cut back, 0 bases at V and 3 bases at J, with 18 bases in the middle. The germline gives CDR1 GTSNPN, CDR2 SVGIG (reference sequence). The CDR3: CAWSVRVRSPGYNEQFF. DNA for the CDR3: TGTGCCTGGAGTGTACGAGTTCGGTCCCCAGGCTACAATGAGCAGTTCTTC.